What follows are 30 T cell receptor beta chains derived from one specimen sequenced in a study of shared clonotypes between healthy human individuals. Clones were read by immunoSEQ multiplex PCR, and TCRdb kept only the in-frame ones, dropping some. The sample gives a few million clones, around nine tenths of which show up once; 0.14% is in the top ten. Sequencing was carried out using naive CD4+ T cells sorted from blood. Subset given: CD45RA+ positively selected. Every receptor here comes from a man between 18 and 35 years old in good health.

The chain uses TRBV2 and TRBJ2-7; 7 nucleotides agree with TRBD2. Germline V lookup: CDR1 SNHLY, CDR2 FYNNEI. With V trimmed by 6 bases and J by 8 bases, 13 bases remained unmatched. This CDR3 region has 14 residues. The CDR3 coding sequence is TGTGCCAGCAGGCCTAGCGGCCGACCCACTAAGCAGTACTTC. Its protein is CASRPSGRPTKQYF. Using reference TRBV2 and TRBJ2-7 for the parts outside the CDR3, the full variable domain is EPEVTQTPSHQVTQMGQEVILRCVPISNHLYFYWYRQILGQKVEFLVSFYNNEISEKSEIFDDQFSVERPDGSNFTLKIRSTKLEDSAMYFCASRPSGRPTKQYFGPGTRLTVT.

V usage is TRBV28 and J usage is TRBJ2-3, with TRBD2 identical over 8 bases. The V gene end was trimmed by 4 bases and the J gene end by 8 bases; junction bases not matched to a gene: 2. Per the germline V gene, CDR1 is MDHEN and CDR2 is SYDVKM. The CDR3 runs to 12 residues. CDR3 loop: CASSSLAGTQYF. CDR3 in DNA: TGTGCCAGCAGTTCCCTAGCGGGTACGCAGTATTTT. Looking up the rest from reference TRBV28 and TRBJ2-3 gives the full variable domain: DVKVTQSSRYLVKRTGEKVFLECVQDMDHENMFWYRQDPGLGLRLIYFSYDVKMKEKGDIPEGYSVSREKKERFSLILESASTNQTSMYLCASSSLAGTQYFGPGTRLTVL.

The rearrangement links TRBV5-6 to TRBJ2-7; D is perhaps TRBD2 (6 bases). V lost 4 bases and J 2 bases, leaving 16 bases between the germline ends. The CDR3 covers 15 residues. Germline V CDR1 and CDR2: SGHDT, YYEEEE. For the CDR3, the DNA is TGTGCCAGCAGCCTTTCCGGGACTCGGACCTACGAGCAGTACTTC. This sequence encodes CASSLSGTRTYEQYF.

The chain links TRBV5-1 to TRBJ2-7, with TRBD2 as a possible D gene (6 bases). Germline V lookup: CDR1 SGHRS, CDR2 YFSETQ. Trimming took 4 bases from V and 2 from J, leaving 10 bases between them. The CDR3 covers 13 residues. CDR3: CASSMEGAYEQYF. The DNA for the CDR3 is TGCGCCAGCAGCATGGAGGGAGCCTACGAGCAGTACTTC.

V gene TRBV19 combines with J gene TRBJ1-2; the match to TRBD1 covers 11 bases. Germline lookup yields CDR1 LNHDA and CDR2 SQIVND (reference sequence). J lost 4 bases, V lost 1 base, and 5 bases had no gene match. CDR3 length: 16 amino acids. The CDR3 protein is CASSIGPGQGVYGYTF. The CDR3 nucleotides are TGTGCCAGTAGTATAGGACCGGGACAGGGGGTCTATGGCTACACCTTC.

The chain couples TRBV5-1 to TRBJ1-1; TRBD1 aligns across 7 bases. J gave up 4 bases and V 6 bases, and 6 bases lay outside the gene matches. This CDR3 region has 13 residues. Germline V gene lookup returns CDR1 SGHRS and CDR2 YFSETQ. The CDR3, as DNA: TGCGCCAGCATGACAGGGTCTGCCACTGAAGCTTTCTTT. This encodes CASMTGSATEAFF.

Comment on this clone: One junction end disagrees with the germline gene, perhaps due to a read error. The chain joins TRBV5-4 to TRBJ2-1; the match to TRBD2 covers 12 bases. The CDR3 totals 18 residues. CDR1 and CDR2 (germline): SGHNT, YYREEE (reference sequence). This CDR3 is CASSIGLAGSFSCNEQFF. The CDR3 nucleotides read TGTGCCAGCAGCATTGGACTAGCGGGGTCCTTCTCCTGCAATGAGCAGTTCTTC.

CDR3 sequence (DNA): TGTGCCAGCAGAACAGGGGACGGGAATTCACCCCTCCACTTT. Translated, it gives CASRTGDGNSPLHF. This chain joins TRBV6-4 and TRBJ1-6, with TRBD1 identical over 7 bases. This CDR3 is built from 14 residues. V was clipped by 6 bases and J by 7 bases; unmatched bases: 6. CDR1 MRHNA and CDR2 SNTAGT come from the germline V gene.

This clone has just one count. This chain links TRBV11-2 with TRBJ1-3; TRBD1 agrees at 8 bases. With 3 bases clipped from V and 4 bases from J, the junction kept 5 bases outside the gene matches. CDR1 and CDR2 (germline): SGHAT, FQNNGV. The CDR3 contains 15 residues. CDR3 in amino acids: CASSFSTGVGNTIYF. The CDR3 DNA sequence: TGTGCCAGCAGCTTCTCGACAGGGGTCGGAAACACCATATATTTT.

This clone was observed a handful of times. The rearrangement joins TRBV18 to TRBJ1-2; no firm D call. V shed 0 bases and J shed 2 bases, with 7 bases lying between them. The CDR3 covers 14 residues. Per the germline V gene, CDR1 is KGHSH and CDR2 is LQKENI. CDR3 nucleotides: TGTGCCAGCTCACCACCCCACCTCAACTATGGCTACACCTTC. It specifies CASSPPHLNYGYTF.

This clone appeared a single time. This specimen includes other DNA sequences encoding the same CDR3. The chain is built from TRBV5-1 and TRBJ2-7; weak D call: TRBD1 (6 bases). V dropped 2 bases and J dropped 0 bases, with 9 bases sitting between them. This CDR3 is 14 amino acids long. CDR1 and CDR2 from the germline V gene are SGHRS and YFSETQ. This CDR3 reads CASSFLQGSYEQYF. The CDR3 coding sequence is TGCGCCAGCAGCTTCTTACAGGGCTCCTACGAGCAGTACTTC.

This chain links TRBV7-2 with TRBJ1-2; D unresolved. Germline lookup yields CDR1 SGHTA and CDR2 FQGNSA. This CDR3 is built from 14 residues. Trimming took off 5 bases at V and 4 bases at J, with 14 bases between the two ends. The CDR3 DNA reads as TGTGCCAGCAGCGCCCGAGGGTCCGGCTATGGCTACACCTTC. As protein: CASSARGSGYGYTF.

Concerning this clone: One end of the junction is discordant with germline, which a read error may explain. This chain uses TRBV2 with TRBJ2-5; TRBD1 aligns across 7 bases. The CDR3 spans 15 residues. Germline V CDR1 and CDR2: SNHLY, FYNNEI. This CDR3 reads CASSVGTVVQGTQYF. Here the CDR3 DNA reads TGTGCCAGCAGTGTCGGGACAGTCGTTCAAGGGACCCAGTACTTC.

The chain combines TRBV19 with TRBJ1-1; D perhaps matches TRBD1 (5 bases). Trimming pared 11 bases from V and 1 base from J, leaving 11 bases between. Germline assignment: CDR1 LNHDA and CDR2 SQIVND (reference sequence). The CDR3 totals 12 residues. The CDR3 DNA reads TGTGCCTCCGCTCAGGGGAACACTGAAGCTTTCTTT. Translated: CASAQGNTEAFF.

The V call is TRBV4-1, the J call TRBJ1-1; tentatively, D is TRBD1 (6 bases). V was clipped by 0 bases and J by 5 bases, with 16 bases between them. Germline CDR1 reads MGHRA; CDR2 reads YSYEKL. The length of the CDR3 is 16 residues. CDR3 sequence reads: CASSQDRGGGRTEAFF. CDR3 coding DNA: TGCGCCAGCAGCCAAGATAGAGGGGGGGGGAGGACTGAAGCTTTCTTT.

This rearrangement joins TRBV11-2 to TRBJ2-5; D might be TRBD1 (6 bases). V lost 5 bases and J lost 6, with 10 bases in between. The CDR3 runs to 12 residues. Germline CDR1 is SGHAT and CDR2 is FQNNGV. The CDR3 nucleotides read TGTGCCAGCAGCCCTACAGGGCAGACCCAGTACTTC. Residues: CASSPTGQTQYF.

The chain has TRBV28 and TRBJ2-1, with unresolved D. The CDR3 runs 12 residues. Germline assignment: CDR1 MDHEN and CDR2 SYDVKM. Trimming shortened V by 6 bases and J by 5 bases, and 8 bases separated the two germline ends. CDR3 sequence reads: CASRVINNEQFF. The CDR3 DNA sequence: TGTGCCAGCAGAGTCATAAACAATGAGCAGTTCTTC. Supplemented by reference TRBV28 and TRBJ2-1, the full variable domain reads DVKVTQSSRYLVKRTGEKVFLECVQDMDHENMFWYRQDPGLGLRLIYFSYDVKMKEKGDIPEGYSVSREKKERFSLILESASTNQTSMYLCASRVINNEQFFGPGTRLTVL.

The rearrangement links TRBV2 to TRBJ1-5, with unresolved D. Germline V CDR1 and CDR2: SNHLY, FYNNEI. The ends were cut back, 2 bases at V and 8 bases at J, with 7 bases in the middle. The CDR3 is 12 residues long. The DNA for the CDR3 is TGTGCCAGCAGTGAAAACGAGGAGCCCCAGCATTTT. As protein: CASSENEEPQHF. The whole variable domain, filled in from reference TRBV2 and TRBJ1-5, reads EPEVTQTPSHQVTQMGQEVILRCVPISNHLYFYWYRQILGQKVEFLVSFYNNEISEKSEIFDDQFSVERPDGSNFTLKIRSTKLEDSAMYFCASSENEEPQHFGDGTRLSIL.

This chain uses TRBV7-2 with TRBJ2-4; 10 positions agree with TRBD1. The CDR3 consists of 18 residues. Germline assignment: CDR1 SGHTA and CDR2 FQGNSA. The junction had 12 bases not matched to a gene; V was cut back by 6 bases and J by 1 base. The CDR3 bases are TGTGCCAGCAGTGCCGGGACAGGGGCCCTTAAGGCCAAAAACATTCAGTACTTC. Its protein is CASSAGTGALKAKNIQYF.

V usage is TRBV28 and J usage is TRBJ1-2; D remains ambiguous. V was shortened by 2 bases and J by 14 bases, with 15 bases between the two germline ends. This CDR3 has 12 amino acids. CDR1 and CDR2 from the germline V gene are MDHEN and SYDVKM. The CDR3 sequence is CASSLAADPGTF. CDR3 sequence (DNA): TGTGCCAGCAGTTTAGCTGCCGATCCGGGAACCTTC.

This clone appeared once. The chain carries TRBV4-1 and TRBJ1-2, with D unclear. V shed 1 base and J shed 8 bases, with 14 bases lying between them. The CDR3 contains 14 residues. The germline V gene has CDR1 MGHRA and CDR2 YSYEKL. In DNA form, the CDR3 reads TGCGCCAGCAGCCAAGGTGGTGTTCCGGGAGGCTACACCTTC. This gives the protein CASSQGGVPGGYTF.

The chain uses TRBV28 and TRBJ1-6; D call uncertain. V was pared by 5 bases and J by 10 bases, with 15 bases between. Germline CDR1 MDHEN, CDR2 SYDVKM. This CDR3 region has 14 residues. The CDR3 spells CASSPGLQMSPLHF. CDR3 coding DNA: TGTGCCAGCAGTCCGGGCCTACAGATGTCACCCCTCCACTTT.

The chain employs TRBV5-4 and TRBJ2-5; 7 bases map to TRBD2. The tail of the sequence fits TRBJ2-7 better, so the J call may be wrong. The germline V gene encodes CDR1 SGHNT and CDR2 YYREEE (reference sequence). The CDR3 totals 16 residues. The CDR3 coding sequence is TGTGCCAGCAGCTTGGCGGGGGGACTTGGAACCTACGAGCAGTACTTC. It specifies CASSLAGGLGTYEQYF.

The CDR3 region is CQTGTKEPQHF. The CDR3 bases are TGCCAAACGGGGACAAAGGAGCCCCAGCATTTT. The chain joins TRBV20-1 to TRBJ1-5; TRBD1 is a possible D gene (6 bases). CDR1 and CDR2 from the germline V gene are DFQATT and SNEGSKA (reference sequence). The CDR3 extends over 11 amino acids.

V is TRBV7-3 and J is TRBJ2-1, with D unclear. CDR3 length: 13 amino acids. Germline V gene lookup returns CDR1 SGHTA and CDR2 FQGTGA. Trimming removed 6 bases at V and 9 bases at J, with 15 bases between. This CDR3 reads CASSVYSDGEQFF. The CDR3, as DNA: TGTGCCAGCAGTGTATATTCGGACGGTGAGCAGTTCTTC. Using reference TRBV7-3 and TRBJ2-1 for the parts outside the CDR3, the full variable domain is GAGVSQTPSNKVTEKGKYVELRCDPISGHTALYWYRQSLGQGPEFLIYFQGTGAADDSGLPNDRFFAVRPEGSVSTLKIQRTERGDSAVYLCASSVYSDGEQFFGPGTRLTVL.

CDR3 DNA sequence: TGTGCCAGCAGTTCCGGGGACAGGGGTCAGAACGAGCAGTACTTC. Protein sequence: CASSSGDRGQNEQYF. The chain has TRBV28 and TRBJ2-7; 10 bases match TRBD1. The V gene end was trimmed by 4 bases and the J gene end by 5 bases; junction bases not matched to a gene: 8. Germline assignment: CDR1 MDHEN and CDR2 SYDVKM. This CDR3 region has 15 residues. The variable domain in full, with the rest retrieved from reference TRBV28 and TRBJ2-7, is DVKVTQSSRYLVKRTGEKVFLECVQDMDHENMFWYRQDPGLGLRLIYFSYDVKMKEKGDIPEGYSVSREKKERFSLILESASTNQTSMYLCASSSGDRGQNEQYFGPGTRLTVT.

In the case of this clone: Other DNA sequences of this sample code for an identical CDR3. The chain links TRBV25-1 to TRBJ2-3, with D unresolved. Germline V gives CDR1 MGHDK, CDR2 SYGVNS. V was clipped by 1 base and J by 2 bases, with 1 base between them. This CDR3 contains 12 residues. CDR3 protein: CASSESTDTQYF. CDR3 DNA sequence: TGTGCCAGCAGTGAATCCACAGATACGCAGTATTTT.

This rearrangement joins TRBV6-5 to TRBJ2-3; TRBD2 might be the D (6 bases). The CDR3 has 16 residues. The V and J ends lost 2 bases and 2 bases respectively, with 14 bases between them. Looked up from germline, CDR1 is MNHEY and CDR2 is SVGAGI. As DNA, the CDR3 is TGTGCCAGCAGTTACACTTGGGACTTCAACACAGATACGCAGTATTTT. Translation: CASSYTWDFNTDTQYF.

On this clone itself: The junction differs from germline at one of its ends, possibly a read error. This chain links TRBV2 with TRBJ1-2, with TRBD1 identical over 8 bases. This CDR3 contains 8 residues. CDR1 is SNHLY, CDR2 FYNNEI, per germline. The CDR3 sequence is CASKTGGF. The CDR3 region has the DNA TGTGCCAGCAAAACAGGGGGTTTC.

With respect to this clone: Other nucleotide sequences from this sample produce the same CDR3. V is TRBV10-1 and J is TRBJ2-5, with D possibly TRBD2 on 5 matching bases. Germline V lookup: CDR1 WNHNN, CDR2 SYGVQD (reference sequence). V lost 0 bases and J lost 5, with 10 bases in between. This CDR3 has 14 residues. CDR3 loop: CASSESRGRETQYF. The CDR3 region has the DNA TGCGCCAGCAGTGAGTCACGGGGAAGGGAGACCCAGTACTTC.